This T cell receptor (beta chain) comes out of a study of blood T cell repertoires in COVID-19. At the level of the study: Specimens from acute and convalescent COVID-19 originated in the United States, Italy and Spain. PBMCs, B-cell-depleted T cells, or T cells provided the cDNA or gDNA that made up the material.

Authors' data handling: How many nucleated cells were present was estimated from reference gene primer amplification. Measured with immunoSEQ multiplex PCR; TCRdb has only the in-frame clones, and not every one. The DNA gave D and trimming, while V, J and clone size come from that table. The table lists a few hundred thousand clones, about 90% of them singletons. Losses at the gene ends were 7 bases for V and 1 base for J; bases not matched to a gene: 13. This CDR3 contains 16 residues. CDR1 is SQVTM and CDR2 is ANQGSEA in the germline V gene. This rearrangement joins TRBV29-1 to TRBJ2-3, with TRBD2 matching 8 bases. The sequenced sample consisted of peripheral blood. The receptor's source is a woman in her 70s with COVID-19, enrolled during active disease. The CDR3 DNA reads as TGCAGCGGTGGGGGGGGAGCGGGAGACCGCACAGATACGCAGTATTTT. Translating gives CSGGGGAGDRTDTQYF.